Each of the 3 T cell receptor beta chains below was sequenced from the same sample in a study of cytomegalovirus exposure and HLA in healthy donors (TCRdb year 2017). Preparation of the library involved the immunoSEQ multiplex PCR assay. The multiplex PCR relied on a mix of 60 forward primers for TCR Vbeta segments and 13 reverse primers for TCR Jbeta segments. Imported from immuneACCESS, the table was reduced by TCRdb to in-frame sequences with V and J called. These copies leave out some clones; in studies compared against another copy, an unresolved V gene accounts for under half, and the cause of the remainder is not known. This sample lists approximately 170,000 clones; roughly 80% were detected once. The ten largest account for about 0.8% of the sample. What was sequenced was PBMCs. Receptors were obtained from a woman aged 18-29 years in good health and CMV-seronegative.

J is TRBJ2-7 and V is TRBV19, with 12 bases lining up with TRBD2. This CDR3 spans 16 amino acids. CDR1 LNHDA and CDR2 SQIVND come from the germline V gene (reference sequence). V dropped 5 bases and J dropped 3; count of bases not matched to a gene: 8. Here the CDR3 reads CASSELTSGSVYEQYF. Here the CDR3 DNA reads TGTGCCAGTAGTGAGTTGACTAGCGGGAGTGTCTACGAGCAGTACTTC. Based on the CDR3 plus reference TRBV19 and TRBJ2-7, the full variable domain is DGGITQSPKYLFRKEGQNVTLSCEQNLNHDAMYWYRQDPGQGLRLIYYSQIVNDFQKGDIAEGYSVSREKKESFPLTVTSAQKNPTAFYLCASSELTSGSVYEQYFGPGTRLTVT.

This clone occurred a few times. The genes are TRBV15 and TRBJ1-2; D is ambiguous. The length of the CDR3 is 13 residues. The V end was cut by 0 bases, the J end by 4 bases, with 6 bases between. Germline-derived CDR1 and CDR2 are LNHNV and YYDKDF (reference sequence). In DNA, the CDR3 is TGTGCCACCAGCAGAGATACGGTCTATGGCTACACCTTC. This gives the protein CATSRDTVYGYTF. Full variable domain (outside the CDR3, taken from reference TRBV15 and TRBJ1-2): DAMVIQNPRYQVTQFGKPVTLSCSQTLNHNVMYWYQQKSSQAPKLLFHYYDKDFNNEADTPDNFQSRRPNTSFCFLDIRSPGLGDTAMYLCATSRDTVYGYTFGSGTRLTVV.

The chain recombines TRBV7-8 with TRBJ1-3; 8 nucleotides agree with TRBD1. The CDR3 spans 15 residues. The trim removed 5 bases at V and 2 bases at J, leaving 5 bases unmatched. The germline gives CDR1 SGHVS, CDR2 FQNEAQ. In DNA form, the CDR3 reads TGTGCCAGCAGCCCACGACAGGGGCCTGGAAACACCATATATTTT. Its translation: CASSPRQGPGNTIYF.